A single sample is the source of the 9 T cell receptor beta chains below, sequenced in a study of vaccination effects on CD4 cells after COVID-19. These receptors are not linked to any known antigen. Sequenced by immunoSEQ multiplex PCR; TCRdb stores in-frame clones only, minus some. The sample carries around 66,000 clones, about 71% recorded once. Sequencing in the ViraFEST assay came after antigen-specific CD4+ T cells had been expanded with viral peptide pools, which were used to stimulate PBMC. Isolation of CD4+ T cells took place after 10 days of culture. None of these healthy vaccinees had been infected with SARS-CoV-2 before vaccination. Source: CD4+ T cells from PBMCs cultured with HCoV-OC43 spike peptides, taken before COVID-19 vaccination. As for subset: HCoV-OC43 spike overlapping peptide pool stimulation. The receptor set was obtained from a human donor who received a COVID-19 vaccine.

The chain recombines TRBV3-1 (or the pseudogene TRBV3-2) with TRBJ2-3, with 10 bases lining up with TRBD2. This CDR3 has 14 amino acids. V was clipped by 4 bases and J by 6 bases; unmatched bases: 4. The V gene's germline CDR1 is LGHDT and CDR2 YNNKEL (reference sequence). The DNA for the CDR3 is TGTGCCAGCAGCCCGGGACTAGCGTTCGATACGCAGTATTTT. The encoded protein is CASSPGLAFDTQYF.

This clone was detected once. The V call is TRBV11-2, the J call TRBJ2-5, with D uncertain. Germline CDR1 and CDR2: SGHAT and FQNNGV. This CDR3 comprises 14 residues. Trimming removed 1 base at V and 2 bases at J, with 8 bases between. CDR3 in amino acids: CASSLAPQQETQYF. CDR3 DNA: TGTGCCAGCAGCTTAGCTCCACAACAAGAGACCCAGTACTTC.

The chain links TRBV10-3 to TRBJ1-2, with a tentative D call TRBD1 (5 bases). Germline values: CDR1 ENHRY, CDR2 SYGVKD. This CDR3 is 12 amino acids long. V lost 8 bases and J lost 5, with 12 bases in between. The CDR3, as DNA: TGTGCCATCTCCGACAGAGGGTATGGCTACACCTTC. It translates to CAISDRGYGYTF.

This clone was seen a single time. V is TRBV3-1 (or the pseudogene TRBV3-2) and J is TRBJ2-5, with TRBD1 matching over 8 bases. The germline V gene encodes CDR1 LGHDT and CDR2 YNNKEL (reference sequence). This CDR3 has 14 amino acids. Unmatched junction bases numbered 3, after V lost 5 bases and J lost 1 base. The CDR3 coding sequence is TGTGCCAGCAGCGCCCAGGGGGCCCAAGAGACCCAGTACTTC. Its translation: CASSAQGAQETQYF.

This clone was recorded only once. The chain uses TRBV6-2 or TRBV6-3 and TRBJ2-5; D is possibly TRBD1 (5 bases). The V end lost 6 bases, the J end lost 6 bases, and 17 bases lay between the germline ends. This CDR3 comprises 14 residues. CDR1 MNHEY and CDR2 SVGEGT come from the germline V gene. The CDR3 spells CASSSNRGAKTQYF. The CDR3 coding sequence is TGTGCCAGCAGCTCGAATAGGGGCGCGAAGACCCAGTACTTC.

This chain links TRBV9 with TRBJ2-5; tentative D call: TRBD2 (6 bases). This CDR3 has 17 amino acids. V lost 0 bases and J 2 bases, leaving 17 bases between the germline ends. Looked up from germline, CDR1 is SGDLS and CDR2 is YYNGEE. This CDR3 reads CASSVDVGWGRQETQYF. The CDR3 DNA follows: TGTGCCAGCAGCGTAGACGTGGGATGGGGGAGGCAAGAGACCCAGTACTTC.

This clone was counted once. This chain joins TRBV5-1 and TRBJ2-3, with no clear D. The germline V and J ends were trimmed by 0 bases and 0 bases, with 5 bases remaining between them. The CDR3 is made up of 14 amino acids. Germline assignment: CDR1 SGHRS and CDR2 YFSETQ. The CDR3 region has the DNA TGCGCCAGCAGCTTGGCCTACAGCACAGATACGCAGTATTTT. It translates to CASSLAYSTDTQYF.

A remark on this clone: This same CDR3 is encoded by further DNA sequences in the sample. The chain's CDR3 is CASSLRNEKLFF. The CDR3, as DNA: TGTGCCAGCAGTTTACGTAACGAAAAACTGTTTTTT. This chain links TRBV28 with TRBJ1-4; D unresolved. This CDR3 is built from 12 residues. In germline, CDR1 is MDHEN, CDR2 SYDVKM. Trimming stripped 2 bases from V and 8 bases from J, with 6 bases between.

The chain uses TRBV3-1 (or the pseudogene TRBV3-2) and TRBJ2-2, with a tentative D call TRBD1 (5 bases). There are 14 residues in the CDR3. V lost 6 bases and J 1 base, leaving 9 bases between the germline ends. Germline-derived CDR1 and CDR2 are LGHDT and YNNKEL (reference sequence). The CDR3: CASSLTGNTGELFF. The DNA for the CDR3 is TGTGCCAGCAGTCTAACAGGGAACACCGGGGAGCTGTTTTTT.